What follows describes a single TCR beta chain. Its antigen is not known. The sample originates from a study of radiation and T cells in renal cell carcinoma. Whole-study results and caveats: In blood, top tumor clones expanded by 2 weeks, shrinking by 4.

The data were produced by immunoSEQ multiplex PCR, yet TCRdb's version contains in-frame clones alone and is incomplete. The sample holds roughly 160,000 clones, 88% seen once. Time point denoted: blood 4 weeks post-SBRT, at nephrectomy. The treatment was: 15 Gy SBRT to primary tumor, nephrectomy 4 weeks later. The germline gives CDR1 DFQATT, CDR2 SNEGSKA (reference sequence). This CDR3 has 11 residues. Between the trimmed V and J ends, which lost 4 bases and 10 bases, there was a span of 13 bases. This specimen was blood, taken from a patient whose treatment included radiotherapy and nephrectomy. V gene TRBV20-1 combines with J gene TRBJ1-1, with unresolved D. This clonotype was sampled from a woman between 50 and 59 years old with renal cell carcinoma. CDR3 residues: CSATETETAFF. The CDR3 bases are TGCAGTGCTACAGAGACCGAGACAGCTTTCTTT.